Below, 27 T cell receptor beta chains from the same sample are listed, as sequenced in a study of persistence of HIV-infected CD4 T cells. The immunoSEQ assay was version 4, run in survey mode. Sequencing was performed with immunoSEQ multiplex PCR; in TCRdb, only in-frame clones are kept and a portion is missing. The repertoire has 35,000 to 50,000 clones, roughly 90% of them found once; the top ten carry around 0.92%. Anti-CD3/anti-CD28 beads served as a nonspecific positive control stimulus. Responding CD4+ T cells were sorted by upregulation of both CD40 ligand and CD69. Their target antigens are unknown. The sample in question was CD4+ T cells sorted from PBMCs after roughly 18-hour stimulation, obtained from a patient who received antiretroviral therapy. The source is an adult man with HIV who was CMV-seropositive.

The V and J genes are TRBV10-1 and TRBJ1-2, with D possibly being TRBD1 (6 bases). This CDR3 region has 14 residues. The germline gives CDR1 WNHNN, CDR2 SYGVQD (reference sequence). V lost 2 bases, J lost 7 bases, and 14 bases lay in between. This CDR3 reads CASSEDRSESGYTF. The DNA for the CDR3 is TGCGCCAGCAGTGAGGACAGGTCTGAAAGTGGCTACACCTTC.

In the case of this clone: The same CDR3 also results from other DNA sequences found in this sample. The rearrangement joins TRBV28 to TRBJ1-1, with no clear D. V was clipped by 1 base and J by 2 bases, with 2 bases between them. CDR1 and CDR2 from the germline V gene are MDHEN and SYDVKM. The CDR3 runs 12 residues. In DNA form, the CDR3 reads TGTGCCAGCAGTTTATTAAACACTGAAGCTTTCTTT. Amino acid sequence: CASSLLNTEAFF.

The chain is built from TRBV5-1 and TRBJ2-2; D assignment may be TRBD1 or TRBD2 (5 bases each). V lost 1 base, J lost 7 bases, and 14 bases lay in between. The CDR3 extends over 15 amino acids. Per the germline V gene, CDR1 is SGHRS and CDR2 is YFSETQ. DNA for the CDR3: TGCGCCAGCAGCTTGAAGATCCAGGGAGACGGGGAGCTGTTTTTT. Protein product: CASSLKIQGDGELFF.

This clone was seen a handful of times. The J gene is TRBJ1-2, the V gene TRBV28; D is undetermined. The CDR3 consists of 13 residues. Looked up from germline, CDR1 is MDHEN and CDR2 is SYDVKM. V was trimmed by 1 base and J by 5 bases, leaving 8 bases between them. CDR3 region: CASSLSGGYGYTF. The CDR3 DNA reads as TGTGCCAGCAGTTTATCCGGAGGTTATGGCTACACCTTC.

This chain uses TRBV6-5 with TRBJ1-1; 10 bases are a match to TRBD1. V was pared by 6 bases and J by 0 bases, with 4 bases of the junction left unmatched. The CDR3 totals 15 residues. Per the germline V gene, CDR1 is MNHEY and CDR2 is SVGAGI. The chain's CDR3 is CASRRGTGVNTEAFF. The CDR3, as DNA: TGTGCCAGCAGACGCGGGACAGGGGTGAACACTGAAGCTTTCTTT.

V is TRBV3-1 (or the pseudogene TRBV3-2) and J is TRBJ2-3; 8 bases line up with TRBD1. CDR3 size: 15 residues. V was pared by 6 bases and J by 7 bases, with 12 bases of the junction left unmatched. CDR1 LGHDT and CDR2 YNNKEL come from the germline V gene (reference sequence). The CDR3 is CASSQQTGAENTQYF. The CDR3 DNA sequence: TGTGCCAGCAGTCAGCAGACAGGGGCGGAAAATACGCAGTATTTT.

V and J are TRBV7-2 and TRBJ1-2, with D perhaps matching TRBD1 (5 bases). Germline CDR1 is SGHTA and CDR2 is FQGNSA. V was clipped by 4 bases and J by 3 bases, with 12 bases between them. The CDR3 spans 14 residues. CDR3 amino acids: CASSSGTGDYGYTF. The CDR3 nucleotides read TGTGCCAGCAGCTCCGGCACAGGCGACTATGGCTACACCTTC.

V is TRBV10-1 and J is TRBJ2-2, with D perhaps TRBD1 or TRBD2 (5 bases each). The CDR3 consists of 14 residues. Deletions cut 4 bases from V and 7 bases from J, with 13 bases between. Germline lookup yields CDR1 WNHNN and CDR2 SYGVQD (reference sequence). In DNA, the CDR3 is TGCGCCAGCAGTGTAATCCCTGGGGGCGGGGAGCTGTTTTTT. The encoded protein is CASSVIPGGGELFF.

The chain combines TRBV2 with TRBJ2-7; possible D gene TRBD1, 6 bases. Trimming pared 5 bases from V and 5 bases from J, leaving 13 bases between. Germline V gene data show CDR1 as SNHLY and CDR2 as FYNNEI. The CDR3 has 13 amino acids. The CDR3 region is CASSSGTLDEQYF. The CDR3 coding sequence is TGTGCCAGCAGTTCCGGGACATTGGACGAGCAGTACTTC.

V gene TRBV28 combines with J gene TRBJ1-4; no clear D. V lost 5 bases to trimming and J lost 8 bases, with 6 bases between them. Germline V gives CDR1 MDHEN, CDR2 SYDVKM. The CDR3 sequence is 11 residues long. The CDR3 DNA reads TGTGCCAGCAGTCAACTGGAAAAACTGTTTTTT. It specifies CASSQLEKLFF. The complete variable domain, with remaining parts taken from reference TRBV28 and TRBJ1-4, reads DVKVTQSSRYLVKRTGEKVFLECVQDMDHENMFWYRQDPGLGLRLIYFSYDVKMKEKGDIPEGYSVSREKKERFSLILESASTNQTSMYLCASSQLEKLFFGSGTQLSVL.

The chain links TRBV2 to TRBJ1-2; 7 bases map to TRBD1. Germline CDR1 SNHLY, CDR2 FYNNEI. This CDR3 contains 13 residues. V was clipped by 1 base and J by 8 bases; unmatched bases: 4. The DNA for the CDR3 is TGTGCCAGCAGTGAAGGACAGGGCGGCGGCTACACCTTC. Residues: CASSEGQGGGYTF.

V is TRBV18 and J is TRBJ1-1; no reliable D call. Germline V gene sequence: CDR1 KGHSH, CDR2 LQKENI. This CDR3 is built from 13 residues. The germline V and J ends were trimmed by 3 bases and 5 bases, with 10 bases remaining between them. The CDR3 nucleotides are TGTGCCAGCTCACCGTCAGGTTTAACTGAAGCTTTCTTT. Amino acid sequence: CASSPSGLTEAFF.

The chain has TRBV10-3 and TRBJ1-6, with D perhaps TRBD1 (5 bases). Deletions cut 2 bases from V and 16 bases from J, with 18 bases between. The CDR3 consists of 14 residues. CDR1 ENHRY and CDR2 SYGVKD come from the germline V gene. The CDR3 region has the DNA TGTGCCATCAGTGAGGCCGGGGGGTCCCCTAGGCTCCACTTT. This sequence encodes CAISEAGGSPRLHF.

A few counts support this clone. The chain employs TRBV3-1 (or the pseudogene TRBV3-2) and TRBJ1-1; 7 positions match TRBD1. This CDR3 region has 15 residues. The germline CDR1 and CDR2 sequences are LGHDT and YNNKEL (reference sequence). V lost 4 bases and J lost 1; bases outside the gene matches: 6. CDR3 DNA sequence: TGTGCCAGCAGCCGCCACAGGGGCGGGAACACTGAAGCTTTCTTT. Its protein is CASSRHRGGNTEAFF.

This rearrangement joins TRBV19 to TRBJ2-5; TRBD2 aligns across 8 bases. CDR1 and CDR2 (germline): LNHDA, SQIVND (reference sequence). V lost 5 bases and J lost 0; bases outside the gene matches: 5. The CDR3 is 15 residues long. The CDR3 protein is CASSLAGQYQETQYF. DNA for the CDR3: TGTGCCAGTAGTCTAGCGGGTCAGTACCAAGAGACCCAGTACTTC.

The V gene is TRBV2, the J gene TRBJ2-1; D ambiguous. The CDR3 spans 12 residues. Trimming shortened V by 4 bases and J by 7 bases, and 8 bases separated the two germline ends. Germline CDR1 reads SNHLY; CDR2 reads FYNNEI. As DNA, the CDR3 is TGTGCCAGCAGTGCCCGGTGGAATGAGCAGTTCTTC. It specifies CASSARWNEQFF.

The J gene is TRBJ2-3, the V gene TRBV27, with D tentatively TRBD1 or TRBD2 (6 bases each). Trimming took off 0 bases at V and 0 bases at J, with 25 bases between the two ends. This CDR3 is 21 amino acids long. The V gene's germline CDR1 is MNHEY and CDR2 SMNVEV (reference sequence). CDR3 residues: CASSLSSPGGLIRSSTDTQYF. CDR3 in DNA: TGTGCCAGCAGTTTATCGTCACCCGGGGGCCTAATTCGAAGTAGCACAGATACGCAGTATTTT.

CDR3 nucleotide sequence: TGTGCCAGCTCCCGAGATATTGACAATGAGCAGTTCTTC. It yields the protein CASSRDIDNEQFF. The chain joins TRBV18 to TRBJ2-1; D remains ambiguous. The germline V gene has CDR1 KGHSH and CDR2 LQKENI. CDR3 size: 13 residues. Trimming stripped 6 bases from V and 5 bases from J, with 11 bases between.

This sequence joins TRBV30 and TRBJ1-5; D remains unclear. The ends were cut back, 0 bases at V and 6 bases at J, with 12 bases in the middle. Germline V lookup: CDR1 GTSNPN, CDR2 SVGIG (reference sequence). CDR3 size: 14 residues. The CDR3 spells CAWSVRSLTQPQHF. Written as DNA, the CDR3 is TGTGCCTGGAGTGTTAGGTCACTGACTCAGCCCCAGCATTTT. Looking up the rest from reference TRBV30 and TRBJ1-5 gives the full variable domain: SQTIHQWPATLVQPVGSPLSLECTVEGTSNPNLYWYRQAAGRGLQLLFYSVGIGQISSEVPQNLSASRPQDRQFILSSKKLLLSDSGFYLCAWSVRSLTQPQHFGDGTRLSIL.

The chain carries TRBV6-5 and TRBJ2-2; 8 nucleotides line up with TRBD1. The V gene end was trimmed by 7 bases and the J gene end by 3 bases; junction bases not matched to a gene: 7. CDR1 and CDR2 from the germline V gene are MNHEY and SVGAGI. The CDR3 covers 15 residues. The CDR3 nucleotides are TGTGCCAGCACCCTAGGACAGGGCTACACCGGGGAGCTGTTTTTT. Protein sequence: CASTLGQGYTGELFF.

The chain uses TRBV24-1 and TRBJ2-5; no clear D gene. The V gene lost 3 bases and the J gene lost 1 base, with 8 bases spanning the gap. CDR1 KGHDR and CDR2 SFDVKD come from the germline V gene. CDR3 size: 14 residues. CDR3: CATSDPTTQETQYF. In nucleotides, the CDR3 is TGTGCCACCAGTGATCCCACAACCCAAGAGACCCAGTACTTC.

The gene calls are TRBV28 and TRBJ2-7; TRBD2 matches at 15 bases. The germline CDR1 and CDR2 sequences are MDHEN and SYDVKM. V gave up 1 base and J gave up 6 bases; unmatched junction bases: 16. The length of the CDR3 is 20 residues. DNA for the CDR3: TGTGCCAGCAGTTTATTTCGCACCGGGACTAGCGGGGGGCGTCTTGTCGAGCAGTACTTC. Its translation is CASSLFRTGTSGGRLVEQYF.

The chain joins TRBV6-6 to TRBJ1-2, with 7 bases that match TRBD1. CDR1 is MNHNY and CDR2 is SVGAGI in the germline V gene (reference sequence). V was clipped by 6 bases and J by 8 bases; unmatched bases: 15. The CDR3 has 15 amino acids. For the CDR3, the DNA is TGTGCCAGCAGACCTGACAGGGTTTCTCTTGGGGGCTACACCTTC. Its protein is CASRPDRVSLGGYTF.

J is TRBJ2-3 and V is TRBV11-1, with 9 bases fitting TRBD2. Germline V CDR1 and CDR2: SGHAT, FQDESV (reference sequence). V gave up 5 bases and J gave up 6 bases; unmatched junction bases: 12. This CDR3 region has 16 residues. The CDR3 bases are TGTGCCAGCAGCCCCTCGGGAGGCGGGGGGGCTGATACGCAGTATTTT. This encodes CASSPSGGGGADTQYF.

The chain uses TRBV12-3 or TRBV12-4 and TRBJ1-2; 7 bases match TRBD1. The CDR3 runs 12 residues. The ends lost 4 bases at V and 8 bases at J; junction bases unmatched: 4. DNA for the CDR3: TGTGCCAGCAGTTCCGGGACAGTAGGCTACACCTTC. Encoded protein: CASSSGTVGYTF.

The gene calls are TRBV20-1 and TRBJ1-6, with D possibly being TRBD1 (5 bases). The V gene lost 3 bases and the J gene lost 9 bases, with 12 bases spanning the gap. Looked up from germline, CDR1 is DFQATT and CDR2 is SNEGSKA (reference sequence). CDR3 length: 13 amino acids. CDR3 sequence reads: CSASFQGGSPLHF. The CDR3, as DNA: TGCAGTGCTAGTTTCCAGGGAGGTTCACCCCTCCACTTT.

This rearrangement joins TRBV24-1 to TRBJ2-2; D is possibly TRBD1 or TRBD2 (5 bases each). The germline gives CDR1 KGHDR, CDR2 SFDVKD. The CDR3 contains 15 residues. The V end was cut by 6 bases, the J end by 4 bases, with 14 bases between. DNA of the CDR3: TGTGCCACCAGTATGAGGGGAAGGGGCACCGGGGAGCTGTTTTTT. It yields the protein CATSMRGRGTGELFF.